One T cell receptor beta chain is described in this entry. These data are taken from a study of patients and donors after allogeneic stem cell transplantation. A single record per CDR3 protein comes from TCRdb applying MiXCR to the RT-PCR reads. The sample has more than 850,000 distinct CDR3 sequences; 18% are singletons. The germline CDR1 and CDR2 sequences are MGHRA and YSYEKL. The CDR3 consists of 17 residues. The J segment lost 5 bases and the V segment lost 0 bases, leaving 9 bases of the junction unmatched. The sample taken for sequencing was blood, either unsorted or a sorted T cell fraction (not recorded which). This sequence originates from a human donor who was either an allogeneic HSCT recipient or a stem cell or donor lymphocyte infusion donor (not recorded which). It is not recorded whose cells these are; they may come from a transplant donor. V and J are TRBV4-1 and TRBJ2-3; 9 bases agree with TRBD2. The CDR3 is CASSQEEASGNRDTQYF. CDR3 DNA sequence: TGCGCCAGCAGCCAAGAAGAGGCTAGCGGGAACCGAGATACGCAGTATTTT.